The rows below give T cell receptor beta chains drawn from one sample of a study of molecular identifiers for immune sequencing clone quantification. TCRdb recomputed calls from the PCR reads with MiXCR, one row per CDR3 protein. The repertoire has 60,000 to 70,000 distinct CDR3 sequences, 15% to 20% of them found once; the top ten carry approximately 1.5%. Sequencing was performed on naive CD8+ T cells from blood, with Jurkat cell RNA spiked in. The receptors originated from a human donor in good health. Some libraries in this study had Jurkat cell RNA spiked in. The CDR3 runs from the conserved cysteine through the conserved F or W. D genes are given only for firm matches. Only some rows state a clone size, as once, few, many or a class for expanded clones.

j_call clone_size d_call v_call cdr3_nt cdr3_aa
TRBJ2-5 many TRBD1 TRBV25-1 TGTGCCAGCAGTGAATTCAGGGGGTTGTTAGTCCAAGAGACCCAGTACTTC CASSEFRGLLVQETQYF
TRBJ1-4 many NA TRBV9 TGTGCCAGCAGCGTAGAGGGCAGAAAAAATGAAAAACTGTTTTTT CASSVEGRKNEKLFF
TRBJ2-7 NA TRBD1 TRBV4-1 TGCGCCAGCAGCGCGAACAGGGGATCCCACGAGCAGTACTTC CASSANRGSHEQYF
TRBJ2-2 many TRBD2 TRBV20-1 TGCAGTGCTGGACCGATAGCGGGAGTCGAGAACACCGGGGAGCTGTTTTTT CSAGPIAGVENTGELFF
TRBJ2-5 many NA TRBV28 TGTGCCAGCATCGACGAGGCAGAGACCCAGTACTTC CASIDEAETQYF
TRBJ2-1 NA NA TRBV18 TGTGCCAGCTCACCAGCGGGGTCTTACAATGAGCAGTTCTTC CASSPAGSYNEQFF
TRBJ2-7 NA TRBD1 TRBV4-2 TGTGCCAGCAGCTTAACAGCAGGGGGTGCCTCCTACGAGCAGTACTTC CASSLTAGGASYEQYF
TRBJ2-5 many NA TRBV20-1 TGCAGTGCTAGAGATGATAGACTAACTTACCAAGAGACCCAGTACTTC CSARDDRLTYQETQYF
TRBJ2-7 NA TRBD1 TRBV11-3 TGTGCCAGCAACTACGGGACAGGGGATTACGAGCAGTACTTC CASNYGTGDYEQYF
TRBJ2-7 many TRBD2 TRBV20-1 TGCAGTGCCGGTATAGGACTAGCGGTATACGAGCAGTACTTC CSAGIGLAVYEQYF
TRBJ2-2 NA NA TRBV11-2 TGTGCCAGCAGCTTAGCCGCGAACACCGGGGAGCTGTTTTTT CASSLAANTGELFF
TRBJ1-5 many NA TRBV27 TGTGCCAGCAGTGTGAGCGTCGAGGGCAATCAGCCCCAGCATTTT CASSVSVEGNQPQHF
TRBJ2-7 many TRBD2 TRBV20-1 TGCAGTGCTAGAACACTAGCGGGAGGGGACGAGCAGTACTTC CSARTLAGGDEQYF
TRBJ1-5 many NA TRBV4-1 TGCGCCAGCAGCCCGGGGACATCTAGCAATCAGCCCCAGCATTTT CASSPGTSSNQPQHF
TRBJ2-1 NA TRBD2 TRBV27 TGTGCCAGCAGTTCGGGGACTAGCGGGCACTACAATGAGCAGTTCTTC CASSSGTSGHYNEQFF
TRBJ2-7 few NA TRBV3-1 TGTGCCAGCAGCCAAGATAGGGAGATCCACGAGCAGTACTTC CASSQDREIHEQYF
TRBJ2-7 few TRBD2 TRBV20-1 TGCAGTGCTAGAGTTCTAGCGGGAGGCCACGAGCAGTACTTC CSARVLAGGHEQYF
TRBJ2-1 NA TRBD2 TRBV7-9 TGTGCCAGCACCCAACTAGCGGACAATGAGCAGTTCTTC CASTQLADNEQFF
TRBJ2-1 NA TRBD2 TRBV18 TGTGCCAGCTCACGGCGGGAGGGCCTATACAATGAGCAGTTCTTC CASSRREGLYNEQFF
TRBJ1-1 many NA TRBV2 TGTGCCAGCAGTGAGGGACACCTGAACACTGAAGCTTTCTTT CASSEGHLNTEAFF
TRBJ2-7 many NA TRBV28 TGTGCCAGCAGTTTAGGGGCAGCCTACGAGCAGTACTTC CASSLGAAYEQYF
TRBJ2-1 many TRBD2 TRBV4-1 TGCGCCAGCAGCGAGCGGACTAGCGGGAGTATGTATGAGCAGTTCTTC CASSERTSGSMYEQFF
TRBJ1-1 many NA TRBV5-1 TGCGCCAGCAGCTTCAATTTGAACACTGAAGCTTTCTTT CASSFNLNTEAFF
TRBJ2-7 many NA TRBV7-9 TGTGCCAGCAGCTTAGACCGGCGATCCGGCTCCTACGAGCAGTACTTC CASSLDRRSGSYEQYF
TRBJ2-3 NA NA TRBV7-8 TGTGCCAGCGCTGAACCGAATAAGAATACGGATACGCAGTATTTT CASAEPNKNTDTQYF
TRBJ2-7 many NA TRBV2 TGTGCCAGCAAGTGGGCGGTCGCCTACGAGCAGTACTTC CASKWAVAYEQYF
TRBJ2-3 many NA TRBV3-1 TGTGCCAGCAGCCAAATCCAGGCAGCAGATACGCAGTATTTT CASSQIQAADTQYF
TRBJ1-2 few TRBD1 TRBV7-9 TGTGCCAGCAGCCAACCCTGGGGGACAGGGCACGACTATGGCTACACCTTC CASSQPWGTGHDYGYTF
TRBJ1-4 many NA TRBV7-8 TGTGCCAGCAGCTTAGAAGCGGGGCACGGGGAAAAACTGTTTTTT CASSLEAGHGEKLFF
TRBJ2-1 few TRBD2 TRBV20-1 TGCAGTGCTAGGACCGGCGGGAGGGCCAATGAGCAGTTCTTC CSARTGGRANEQFF
TRBJ1-6 many NA TRBV4-1 TGCGCCAGCAGCCAATCTGGGTTTGCTTCACCCCTCCACTTT CASSQSGFASPLHF
TRBJ2-3 many TRBD2 TRBV9 TGTGCCAGCAGCGCGGAGCGGGAGGGCCTTTCAGATACGCAGTATTTT CASSAEREGLSDTQYF
TRBJ1-1 many NA TRBV4-3 TGCGCCAGCAGCCAAGATCTTGCCGGGGAGAACACTGAAGCTTTCTTT CASSQDLAGENTEAFF
TRBJ2-1 few TRBD2 TRBV27 TGTGCCAGCAGTTTATCGCAGGCTAGCGGGAGTCTCTACAATGAGCAGTTCTTC CASSLSQASGSLYNEQFF
TRBJ2-3 many TRBD2 TRBV12-3/TRBV12-4 TGTGCCAGCAGTCCTATAATGGGACTAGCGGGGCCAGATACGCAGTATTTT CASSPIMGLAGPDTQYF
TRBJ1-1 NA NA TRBV27 TGTGCCAGCAGTTCGGGGAACACTGAAGCTTTCTTT CASSSGNTEAFF
TRBJ1-2 NA NA TRBV12-3/TRBV12-4 TGTGCCAGCAGGTCTGGGACTTCTGGCTACACCTTC CASRSGTSGYTF
TRBJ2-2 once NA TRBV28 TGTGCCAGCGGCCCCCAAGGGTACCCCGGGGAGCTGTTTTTT CASGPQGYPGELFF
TRBJ2-3 many NA TRBV5-1 TGCGCCAGCAGCCCCTCCTTAGTTGCAGATACGCAGTATTTT CASSPSLVADTQYF
TRBJ1-6 few NA TRBV28 TGTGCCAGCAGTTTTACCCGGGGGGCTTCACCCCTCCACTTT CASSFTRGASPLHF
TRBJ2-1 many TRBD2 TRBV20-1 TGCAGTGCTAGAGATCCGATCCGTGCGCGGGAGACCTCCTACAATGAGCAGTTCTTC CSARDPIRARETSYNEQFF
TRBJ2-2 many TRBD1 TRBV30 TGTGCCTGGAGTTTTGGACAGGGCGAACTTACCGGGGAGCTGTTTTTT CAWSFGQGELTGELFF
TRBJ2-1 many TRBD2 TRBV7-2 TGTGCCAGCAGCTTGCTGACTAGCGGAGACAATGAGCAGTTCTTC CASSLLTSGDNEQFF